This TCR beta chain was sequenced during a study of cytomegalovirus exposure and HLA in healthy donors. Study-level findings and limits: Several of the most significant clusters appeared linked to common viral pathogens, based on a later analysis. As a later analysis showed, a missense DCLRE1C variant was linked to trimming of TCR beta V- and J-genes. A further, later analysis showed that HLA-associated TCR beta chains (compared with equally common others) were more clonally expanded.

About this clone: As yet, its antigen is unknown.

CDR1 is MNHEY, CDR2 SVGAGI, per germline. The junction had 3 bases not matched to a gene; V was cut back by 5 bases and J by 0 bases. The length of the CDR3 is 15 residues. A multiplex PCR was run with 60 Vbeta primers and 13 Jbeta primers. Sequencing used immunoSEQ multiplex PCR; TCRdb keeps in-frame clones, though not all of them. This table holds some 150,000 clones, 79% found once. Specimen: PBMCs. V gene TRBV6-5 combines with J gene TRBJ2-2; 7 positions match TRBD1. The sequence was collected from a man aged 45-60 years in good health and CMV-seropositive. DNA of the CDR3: TGTGCCAGCAGTAGGGACAGACCGAACACCGGGGAGCTGTTTTTT. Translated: CASSRDRPNTGELFF.